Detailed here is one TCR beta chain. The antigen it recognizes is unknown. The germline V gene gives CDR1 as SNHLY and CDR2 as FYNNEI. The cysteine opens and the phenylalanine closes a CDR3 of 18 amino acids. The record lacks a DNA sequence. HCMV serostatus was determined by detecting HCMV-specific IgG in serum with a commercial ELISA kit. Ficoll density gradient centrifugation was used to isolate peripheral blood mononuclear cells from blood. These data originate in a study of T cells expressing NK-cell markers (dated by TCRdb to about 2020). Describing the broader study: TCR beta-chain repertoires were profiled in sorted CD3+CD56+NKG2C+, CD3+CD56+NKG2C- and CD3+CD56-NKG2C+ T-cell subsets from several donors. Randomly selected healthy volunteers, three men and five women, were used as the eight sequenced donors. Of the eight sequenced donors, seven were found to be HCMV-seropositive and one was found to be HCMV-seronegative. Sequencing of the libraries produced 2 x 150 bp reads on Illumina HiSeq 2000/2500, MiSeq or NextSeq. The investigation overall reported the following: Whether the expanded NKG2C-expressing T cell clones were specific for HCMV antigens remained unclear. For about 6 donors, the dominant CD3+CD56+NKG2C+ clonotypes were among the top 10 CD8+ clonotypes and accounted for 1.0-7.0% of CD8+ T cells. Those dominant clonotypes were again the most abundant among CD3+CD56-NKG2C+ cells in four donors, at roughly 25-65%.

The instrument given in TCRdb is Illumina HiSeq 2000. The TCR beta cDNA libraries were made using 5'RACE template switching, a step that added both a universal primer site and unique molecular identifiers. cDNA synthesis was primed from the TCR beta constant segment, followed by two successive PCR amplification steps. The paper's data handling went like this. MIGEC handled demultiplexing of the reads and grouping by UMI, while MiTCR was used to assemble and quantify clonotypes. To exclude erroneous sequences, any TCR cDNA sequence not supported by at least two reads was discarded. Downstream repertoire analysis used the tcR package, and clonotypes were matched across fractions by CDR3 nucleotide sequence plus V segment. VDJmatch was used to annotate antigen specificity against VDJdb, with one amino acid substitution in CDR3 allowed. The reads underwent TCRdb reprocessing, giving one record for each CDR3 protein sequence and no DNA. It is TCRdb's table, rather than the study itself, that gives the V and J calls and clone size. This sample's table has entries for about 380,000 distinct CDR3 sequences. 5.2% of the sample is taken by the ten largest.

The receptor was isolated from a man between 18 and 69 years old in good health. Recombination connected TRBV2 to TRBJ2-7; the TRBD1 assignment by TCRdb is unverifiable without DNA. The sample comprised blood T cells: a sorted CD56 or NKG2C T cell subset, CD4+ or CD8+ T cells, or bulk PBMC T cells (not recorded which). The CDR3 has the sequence CASSAGTGTFGGFYEQYF.